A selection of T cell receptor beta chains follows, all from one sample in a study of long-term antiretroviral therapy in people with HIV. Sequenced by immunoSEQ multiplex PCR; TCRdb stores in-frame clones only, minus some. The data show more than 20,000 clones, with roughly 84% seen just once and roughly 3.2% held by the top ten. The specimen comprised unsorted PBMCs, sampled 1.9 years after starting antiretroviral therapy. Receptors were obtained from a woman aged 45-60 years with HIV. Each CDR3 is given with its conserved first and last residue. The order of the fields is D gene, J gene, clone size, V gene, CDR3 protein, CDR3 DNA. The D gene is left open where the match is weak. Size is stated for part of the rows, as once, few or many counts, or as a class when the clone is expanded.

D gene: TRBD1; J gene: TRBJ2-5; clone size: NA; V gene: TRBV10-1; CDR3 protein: CASRGDRVEEGKETQYF; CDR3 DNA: TGCGCCAGCAGGGGGGACAGGGTAGAAGAAGGGAAAGAGACCCAGTACTTC
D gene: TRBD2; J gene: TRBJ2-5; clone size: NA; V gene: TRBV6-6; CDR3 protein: CASSYFAGGTSQYF; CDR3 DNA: TGTGCCAGCAGTTATTTCGCGGGGGGTACGTCCCAGTACTTC
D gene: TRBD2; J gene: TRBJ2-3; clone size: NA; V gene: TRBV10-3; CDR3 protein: CAISASGRDTQYF; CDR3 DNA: TGTGCCATCAGTGCTAGCGGGAGAGATACGCAGTATTTT
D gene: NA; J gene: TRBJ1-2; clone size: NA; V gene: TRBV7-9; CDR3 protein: CASSPLPGTPAGGGYTF; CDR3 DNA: TGTGCCAGCAGCCCCTTACCCGGGACTCCTGCGGGAGGTGGCTACACCTTC
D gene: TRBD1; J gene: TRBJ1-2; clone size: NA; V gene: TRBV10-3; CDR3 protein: CAISESGNPGQIYGYTF; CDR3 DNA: TGTGCCATCAGTGAGTCGGGGAATCCGGGACAGATATATGGCTACACCTTC
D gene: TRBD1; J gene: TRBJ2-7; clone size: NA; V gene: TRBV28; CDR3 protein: CASSIDWTGAWEQYF; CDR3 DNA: TGTGCCAGCAGTATTGACTGGACAGGTGCCTGGGAGCAGTACTTC
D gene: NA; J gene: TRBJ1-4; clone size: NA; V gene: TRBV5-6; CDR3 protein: CASSYRHMGATNEKLFF; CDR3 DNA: TGTGCCAGCAGCTACCGGCACATGGGGGCAACTAATGAAAAACTGTTTTTT
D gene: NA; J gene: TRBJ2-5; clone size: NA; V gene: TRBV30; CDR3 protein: CAWSLGSGSGEETQYF; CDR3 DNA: TGTGCCTGGAGCCTGGGAAGTGGGTCGGGGGAAGAGACCCAGTACTTC
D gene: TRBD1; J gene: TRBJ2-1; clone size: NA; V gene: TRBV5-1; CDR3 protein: CASSLASGDRGHEQFF; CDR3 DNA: TGCGCCAGCAGCTTGGCCTCGGGGGACAGGGGCCATGAGCAGTTCTTC
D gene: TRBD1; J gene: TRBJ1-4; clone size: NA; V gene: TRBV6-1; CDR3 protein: CASAPTGAHFEKLFF; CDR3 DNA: TGTGCCAGCGCGCCCACAGGGGCCCACTTCGAAAAACTGTTTTTT
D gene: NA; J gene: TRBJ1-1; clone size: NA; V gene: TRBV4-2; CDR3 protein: CASSQDRDTEAFF; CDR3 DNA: TGTGCCAGCAGCCAAGATAGGGACACTGAAGCTTTCTTT
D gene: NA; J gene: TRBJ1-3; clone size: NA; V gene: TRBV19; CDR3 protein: CASKAFSGNTIYF; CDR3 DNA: TGTGCCAGTAAGGCCTTCTCTGGAAACACCATATATTTT
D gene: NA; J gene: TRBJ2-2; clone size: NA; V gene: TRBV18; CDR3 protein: CASSPLAENTGELFF; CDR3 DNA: TGTGCCAGCTCACCATTGGCTGAGAACACCGGGGAGCTGTTTTTT
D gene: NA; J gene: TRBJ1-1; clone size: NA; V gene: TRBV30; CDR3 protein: CAWVPQGRGDFEAFF; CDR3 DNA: TGTGCCTGGGTTCCCCAAGGTAGGGGGGACTTTGAAGCTTTCTTT
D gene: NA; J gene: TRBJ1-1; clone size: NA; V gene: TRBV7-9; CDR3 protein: CASSPGGTEAFF; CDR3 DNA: TGTGCCAGCAGCCCGGGGGGGACTGAAGCTTTCTTT
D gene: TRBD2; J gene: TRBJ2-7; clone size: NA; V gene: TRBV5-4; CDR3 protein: CASSLRTSGYEQYF; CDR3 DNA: TGTGCCAGCAGCTTGCGGACTAGCGGGTACGAGCAGTACTTC
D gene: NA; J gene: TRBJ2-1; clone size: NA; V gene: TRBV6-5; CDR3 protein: CASSFSLSSYNEQFF; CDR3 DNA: TGTGCCAGCAGTTTCTCGTTGAGCTCCTACAATGAGCAGTTCTTC
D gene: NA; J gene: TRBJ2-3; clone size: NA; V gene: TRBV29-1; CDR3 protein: CSVLHLSTDTQYF; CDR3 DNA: TGCAGCGTTTTACACCTATCCACAGATACGCAGTATTTT
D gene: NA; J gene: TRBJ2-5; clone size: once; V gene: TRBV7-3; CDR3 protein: CASSMSRQETQYF; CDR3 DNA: TGTGCCAGCAGTATGTCAAGGCAAGAGACCCAGTACTTC
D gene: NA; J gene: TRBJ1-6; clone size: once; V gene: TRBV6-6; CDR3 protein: CASSYRSTGYNSPLHF; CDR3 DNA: TGTGCCAGCAGTTACCGCTCAACAGGGTATAATTCACCCCTCCACTTT
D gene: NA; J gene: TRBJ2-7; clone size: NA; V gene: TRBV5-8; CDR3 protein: CASSRGPLGSYEQYF; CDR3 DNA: TGTGCCAGCAGCAGGGGACCCCTTGGCTCCTACGAGCAGTACTTC
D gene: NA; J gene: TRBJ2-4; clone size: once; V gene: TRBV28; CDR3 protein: CASSSGRKNIQYF; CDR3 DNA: TGTGCCAGCAGTAGCGGGCGCAAAAACATTCAGTACTTC
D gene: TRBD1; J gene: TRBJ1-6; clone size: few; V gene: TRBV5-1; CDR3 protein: CASSPNRDRGFHNSPLHF; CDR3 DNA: TGCGCCAGCAGCCCCAACCGGGACAGGGGTTTCCATAATTCACCCCTCCACTTT
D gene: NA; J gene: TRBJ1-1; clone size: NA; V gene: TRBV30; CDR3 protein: CAWSVLDRTMNTEAFF; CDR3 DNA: TGTGCCTGGAGTGTCCTCGACAGAACCATGAACACTGAAGCTTTCTTT
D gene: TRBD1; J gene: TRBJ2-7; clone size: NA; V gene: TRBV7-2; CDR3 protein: CASSPPHRDRFVSEQYF; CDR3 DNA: TGTGCCAGCAGCCCCCCACACCGGGACAGATTTGTTAGCGAGCAGTACTTC
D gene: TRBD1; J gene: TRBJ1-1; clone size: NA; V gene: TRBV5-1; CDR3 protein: CASSFDRAAAEAFF; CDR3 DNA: TGCGCCAGCAGCTTTGACAGGGCTGCGGCTGAAGCTTTCTTT
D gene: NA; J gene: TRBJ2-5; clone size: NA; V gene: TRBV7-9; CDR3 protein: CASSLGTSGETQYF; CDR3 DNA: TGTGCCAGCAGCTTAGGGACGTCCGGAGAGACCCAGTACTTC
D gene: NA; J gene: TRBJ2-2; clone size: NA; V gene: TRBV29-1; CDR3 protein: CSVRTTNTGELFF; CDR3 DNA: TGCAGCGTACGGACTACAAACACCGGGGAGCTGTTTTTT
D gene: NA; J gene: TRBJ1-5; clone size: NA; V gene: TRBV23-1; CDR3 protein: CASPNRTYNQPQHF; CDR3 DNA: TGCGCCAGTCCCAATCGGACCTACAATCAGCCCCAGCATTTT
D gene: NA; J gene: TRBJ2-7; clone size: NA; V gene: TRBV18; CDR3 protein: CASSTRGSRYEQYF; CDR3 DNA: TGTGCCAGCTCAACCCGGGGTTCGCGGTACGAGCAGTACTTC
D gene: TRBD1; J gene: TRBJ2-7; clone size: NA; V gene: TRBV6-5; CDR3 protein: CASSFLGTGGYEQYF; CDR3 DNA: TGTGCCAGCAGTTTCCTCGGGACAGGGGGCTACGAGCAGTACTTC
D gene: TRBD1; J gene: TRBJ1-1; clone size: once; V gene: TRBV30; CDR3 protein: CAWSVWRGRGTEAFF; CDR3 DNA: TGTGCCTGGAGTGTATGGAGGGGGCGAGGCACTGAAGCTTTCTTT
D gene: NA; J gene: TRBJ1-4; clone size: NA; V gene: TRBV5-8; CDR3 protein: CASSLEGSNEKLFF; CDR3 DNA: TGTGCCAGCAGCTTGGAGGGGTCTAATGAAAAACTGTTTTTT
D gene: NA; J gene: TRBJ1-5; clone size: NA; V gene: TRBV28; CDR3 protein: CASRGPYSNQPQHF; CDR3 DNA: TGTGCCAGCAGGGGTCCTTATAGCAATCAGCCCCAGCATTTT
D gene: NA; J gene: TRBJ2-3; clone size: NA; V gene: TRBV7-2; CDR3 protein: CASSLNGAGTDTQYF; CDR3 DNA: TGTGCCAGCAGCTTAAACGGGGCAGGCACAGATACGCAGTATTTT
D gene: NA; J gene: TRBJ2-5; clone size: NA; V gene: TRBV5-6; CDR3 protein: CASSPEPSSTWETQYF; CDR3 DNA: TGTGCCAGCAGCCCCGAGCCCAGTTCAACGTGGGAGACCCAGTACTTC
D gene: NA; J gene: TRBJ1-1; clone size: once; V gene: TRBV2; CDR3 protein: CASRRGSGGTEAFF; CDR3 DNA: TGTGCCAGCAGGCGGGGGTCCGGTGGCACTGAAGCTTTCTTT
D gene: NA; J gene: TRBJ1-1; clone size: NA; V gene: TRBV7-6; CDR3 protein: CASSLGGTGAFF; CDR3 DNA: TGTGCCAGCAGCTTAGGAGGGACGGGAGCTTTCTTT
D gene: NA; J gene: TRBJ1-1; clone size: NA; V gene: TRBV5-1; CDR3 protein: CASSPELFNTEAFF; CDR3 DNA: TGCGCCAGCAGCCCGGAGTTATTTAACACTGAAGCTTTCTTT
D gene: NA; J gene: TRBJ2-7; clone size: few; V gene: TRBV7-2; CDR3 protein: CASSLKLRRYEQYF; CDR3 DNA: TGTGCCAGCAGCTTAAAGCTACGCCGCTACGAGCAGTACTTC
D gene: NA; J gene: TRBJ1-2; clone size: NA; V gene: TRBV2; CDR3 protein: CASSDYYGYTF; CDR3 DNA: TGTGCCAGCAGTGACTACTATGGCTACACCTTC
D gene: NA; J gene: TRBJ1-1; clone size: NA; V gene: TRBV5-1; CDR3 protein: CASTFVQGGSTEAFF; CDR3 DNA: TGCGCCAGCACTTTCGTTCAGGGAGGGAGCACTGAAGCTTTCTTT
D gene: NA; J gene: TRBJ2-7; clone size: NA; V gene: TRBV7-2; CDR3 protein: CASSLRVGYEQYF; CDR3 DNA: TGTGCCAGCAGCTTAAGGGTTGGCTACGAGCAGTACTTC
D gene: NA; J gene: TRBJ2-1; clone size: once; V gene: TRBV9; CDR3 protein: CASSEGQGVLNEQFF; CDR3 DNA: TGTGCCAGCAGCGAGGGGCAGGGAGTGTTGAATGAGCAGTTCTTC
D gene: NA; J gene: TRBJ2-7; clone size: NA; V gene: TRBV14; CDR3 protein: CASSLGGGFYEQYF; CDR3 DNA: TGTGCCAGCAGCTTAGGGGGGGGATTCTACGAGCAGTACTTC
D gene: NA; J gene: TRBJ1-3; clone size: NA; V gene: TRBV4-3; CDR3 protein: CASSQEPSSGNTIYF; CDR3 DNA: TGCGCCAGCAGCCAAGAGCCGTCCTCTGGAAACACCATATATTTT
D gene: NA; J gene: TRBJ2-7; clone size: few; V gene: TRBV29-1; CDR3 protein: CSVGTDYEQYF; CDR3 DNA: TGCAGCGTTGGCACAGACTACGAGCAGTACTTC
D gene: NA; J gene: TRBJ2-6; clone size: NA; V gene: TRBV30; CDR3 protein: CAFGQGSGANVLTF; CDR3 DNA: TGTGCCTTCGGGCAGGGCTCCGGGGCCAACGTCCTGACTTTC
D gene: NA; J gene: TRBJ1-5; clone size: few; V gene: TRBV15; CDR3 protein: CATSRDPGANQPQHF; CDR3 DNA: TGTGCCACCAGCAGAGATCCGGGAGCGAATCAGCCCCAGCATTTT
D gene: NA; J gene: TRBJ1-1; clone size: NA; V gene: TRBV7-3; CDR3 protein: CASSSQGGGNTEAFF; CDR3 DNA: TGTGCCAGCAGCTCACAGGGTGGGGGGAACACTGAAGCTTTCTTT